The rows below give T cell receptor beta chains drawn from one sample of a study of OX40 agonist ivuxolimab in advanced cancers. This table comes from immunoSEQ multiplex PCR, and its TCRdb copy is limited to in-frame clones, with some not included. The sample consists of tens of thousands of clones, around 80% of them appearing once. The source was CD4+ or CD8+ T cells sorted from blood, collected in a trial of the OX40 agonist ivuxolimab. The receptors come from an adult with an advanced solid tumor such as melanoma, head and neck, liver or kidney cancer. CDR3s include the opening cysteine and the closing phenylalanine or tryptophan. D genes are given only for firm matches. Size is omitted from some rows. Given values are once, few, many or a class for expanded clones.

TGTGCCAGCAGCGTAGGGGGGACAGATACGCAGTATTTT	CASSVGGTDTQYF	TRBV9	TRBJ2-3	-	-
TGTGCCAGCAGCGTCGGACGGGGGAGGACTGAAGCTTTCTTT	CASSVGRGRTEAFF	TRBV9	TRBJ1-1	-	-
TGTGCCAGCACCAGGGATACGAGTTCGACACTACGTGGGGAGCAGTACTTC	CASTRDTSSTLRGEQYF	TRBV7-2	TRBJ2-5	-	-
TGTGCCAGTAGTCCTAGGGGGCACACTGAAGCTTTCTTT	CASSPRGHTEAFF	TRBV19	TRBJ1-1	once	TRBD1
TGTGCCAGCAGCCCCGTGATCTCCTACGAGCAGTACTTC	CASSPVISYEQYF	TRBV7-8	TRBJ2-7	-	-
TGTGCCAGCGGGATGAGCTCCTACGAGCAGTACTTC	CASGMSSYEQYF	TRBV11-2	TRBJ2-7	once	-
TGTGCCAGCTCTCCCGGGACAAAACTTGAAAAACTGTTTTTT	CASSPGTKLEKLFF	TRBV18	TRBJ1-4	-	-
TGTGCCAGCTCACCACCAAATAGCGGGATACTGGGCTACAATGAGCAGTTCTTC	CASSPPNSGILGYNEQFF	TRBV18	TRBJ2-1	few	TRBD2
TGCAGCGTTGAAGGAGGCTCCGCGAACACTGAAGCTTTCTTT	CSVEGGSANTEAFF	TRBV29-1	TRBJ1-1	once	-
TGTGCCATCACCGGGACAGACCAGAGAGGGCCCCAGCATTTT	CAITGTDQRGPQHF	TRBV6-1	TRBJ1-5	once	TRBD1
TGTGCCATCAGTGAGGGTGCGGGATCAGATACGCAGTATTTT	CAISEGAGSDTQYF	TRBV10-3	TRBJ2-3	-	-
TGTGCCATGTCTGACGGGTTATCTAACTATGGCTACACCTTC	CAMSDGLSNYGYTF	TRBV6-1	TRBJ1-2	-	-
TGTGCCAGCAGTTTGAGAGGTGAAGCTTTCTTT	CASSLRGEAFF	TRBV27	TRBJ1-1	few	-
TGTGCCAGTTCAGGGACAGTGGAGGCCTACGAGCAGTACTTC	CASSGTVEAYEQYF	TRBV19	TRBJ2-7	-	TRBD1
TGTGCCTGGAGTGTGGGGCAGGGCTGGTCACCCCTCCACTTT	CAWSVGQGWSPLHF	TRBV30	TRBJ1-6	-	-
TGTGCCAGCAGCAAATTGACAGGGGCCTACGAGCAGTACTTC	CASSKLTGAYEQYF	TRBV7-2	TRBJ2-7	-	TRBD1
TGCGCCAGCAGCGGGTCAACAGGGAGTAATTCACCCCTCCACTTT	CASSGSTGSNSPLHF	TRBV5-1	TRBJ1-6	-	-
TGTGCCAGCAGTTACAAGGGGGCGACTGGAAACACCATATATTTT	CASSYKGATGNTIYF	TRBV6-6	TRBJ1-3	-	TRBD1
TGTGCCAGCAGTGGGACTAGCGGCGCCTACGAGCAGTACTTC	CASSGTSGAYEQYF	TRBV6-1	TRBJ2-7	-	TRBD2
TGCAGCGTTGAATACACGGGGGCAGGGGGGTTGAACACTGAAGCTTTCTTT	CSVEYTGAGGLNTEAFF	TRBV29-1	TRBJ1-1	medium-sized	TRBD1
TGTGCCAGCAGGTCCGGGACAGGGGATTCCTACGAGCAGTACTTC	CASRSGTGDSYEQYF	TRBV28	TRBJ2-7	-	TRBD1
TGTGCCAGTACCCTACTAGCGGGAGGGTACAATGAGCAGTTCTTC	CASTLLAGGYNEQFF	TRBV19	TRBJ2-1	-	TRBD2
TGTGCCAGCAGGCAGAGGACGCTGGACACTGAAGCTTTCTTT	CASRQRTLDTEAFF	TRBV6-1	TRBJ1-1	-	-
TGTGCCAGCAACAGGGTCCCCTACGAGCAGTACTTC	CASNRVPYEQYF	TRBV28	TRBJ2-7	-	-
TGTGCCAGCAGCCCGCGACGTGGACAGGGTCAGGTTGGAAACACCATATATTTT	CASSPRRGQGQVGNTIYF	TRBV9	TRBJ1-3	-	TRBD1
TGTGCCAGCAGCCGACAGGGTGGAAACACCATATATTTT	CASSRQGGNTIYF	TRBV6-5	TRBJ1-3	-	TRBD1
TGTGCCAGCAGCCCCGACAGGGAGGGCTACACCTTC	CASSPDREGYTF	TRBV7-2	TRBJ1-2	-	TRBD1
TGCGCCAGCACTTTGACAGCCTACAATGAGCAGTTCTTC	CASTLTAYNEQFF	TRBV10-2	TRBJ2-1	-	-
TGCGCCAGCAGTGTTCGAAGGGGTGACAATGAGCAGTTCTTC	CASSVRRGDNEQFF	TRBV10-1	TRBJ2-1	-	-
TGTGCCAGCAGTCCAACCGGACAGGGGCGGGAGCAGTACTTC	CASSPTGQGREQYF	TRBV6-6	TRBJ2-7	-	TRBD1
TGTGCCAGCAAAGGCGGGACCTCCGACGAGCAGTACTTC	CASKGGTSDEQYF	TRBV6-1	TRBJ2-7	-	-
TGTGCCAGTAGCCCCGTGACAGGGGTCTTTTCCTACAATGAGCAGTTCTTC	CASSPVTGVFSYNEQFF	TRBV19	TRBJ2-1	-	TRBD1
TGTGCCAGCAGCGGAGGTGGATCTGGAAACACCATATATTTT	CASSGGGSGNTIYF	TRBV9	TRBJ1-3	-	-
TGTGCCAGTAGTACTTACCTGGGGCAGGTCACTGAAGCTTTCTTT	CASSTYLGQVTEAFF	TRBV19	TRBJ1-1	-	-
TGTGCCAGCAGACCTCTAGCGGGAGGGCCAAGGGAGCAGCACTTC	CASRPLAGGPREQHF	TRBV2	TRBJ2-7	-	TRBD2
TGCGCCAGCAGCCCGCAAGCCGAGGGGAACACCGGGGAGCTGTTTTTT	CASSPQAEGNTGELFF	TRBV4-3	TRBJ2-2	-	-
TGTGCCAGTAGTATAGCACAGGCAAACACCGGGGAGCTGTTTTTT	CASSIAQANTGELFF	TRBV19	TRBJ2-2	few	-
TGTGCCAGCAGCTTGGGAGGAACAACTAATGAAAAACTGTTTTTT	CASSLGGTTNEKLFF	TRBV5-4	TRBJ1-4	-	-
TGTGCCAGCAGCTTGGAGACTAGCGGTTACAATGAGCAGTTCTTC	CASSLETSGYNEQFF	TRBV5-4	TRBJ2-1	-	TRBD2
TGTGCCAGCTCAACCTACTCGAACACCGGGGAGCTGTTTTTT	CASSTYSNTGELFF	TRBV18	TRBJ2-2	-	-
TGCGCCAGCAGCCAAGATGGCAGGGGGGTAGAGACCCAGTACTTC	CASSQDGRGVETQYF	TRBV4-1	TRBJ2-5	-	-
TGCAGCGTTGAAGACAGGGGCGGGGACTATGGCTACACCTTC	CSVEDRGGDYGYTF	TRBV29-1	TRBJ1-2	-	-
TGTGCCAGCAGAGAGGGACCCGGCAAAGGCGAGCAGTACTTC	CASREGPGKGEQYF	TRBV2	TRBJ2-7	-	-
TGTGCCAGCAGTGAATGGTCGAGAGGAGGCGAGACCCAGTACTTC	CASSEWSRGGETQYF	TRBV25-1	TRBJ2-5	few	-
TGTGCCAGCAGCGTAGGGGGCAGGAGTCGCACAGATACGCAGTATTTT	CASSVGGRSRTDTQYF	TRBV9	TRBJ2-3	-	-
TGTGCCAGTACCACGCAGGTGGCGAGCAATCAGCCCCAGCATTTT	CASTTQVASNQPQHF	TRBV19	TRBJ1-5	-	-
TGCGCCAGCAGCTTGGCACAGGGGACGGGGGCCAACGTCCTGACTTTC	CASSLAQGTGANVLTF	TRBV5-1	TRBJ2-6	-	TRBD1
TGTGCCAGCAGCTTAGACCGATTTAAGTCCTACGAGCAGTACTTC	CASSLDRFKSYEQYF	TRBV7-2	TRBJ2-7	-	-
TGTGCCAGCAGCTTATGGGGAGCGGGAGTGGCGGAGACCCAGTACTTC	CASSLWGAGVAETQYF	TRBV7-2	TRBJ2-5	-	TRBD2
TGTGCCAGCACCCGAATGGGGGCCGGAATGAACACTGAAGCTTTCTTT	CASTRMGAGMNTEAFF	TRBV28	TRBJ1-1	-	-
TGTGCCAGCAGCATTCTACAAGCGGGAGGAGGAAGAGAGACCCAGTACTTC	CASSILQAGGGRETQYF	TRBV7-8	TRBJ2-5	-	TRBD2
TGTGCCAGCAGCTCGGGACAGATCATGAACACTGAAGCTTTCTTT	CASSSGQIMNTEAFF	TRBV6-5	TRBJ1-1	medium-sized	TRBD1
TGTGCTAGTGGACAACAGGGCTCGGCAGATACGCAGTATTTT	CASGQQGSADTQYF	TRBV12-5	TRBJ2-3	-	-
TGTGCCGGGGGACGCAGGGGCGGGGAGCTGTTTTTT	CAGGRRGGELFF	TRBV30	TRBJ2-2	-	-
TGTGCCAGCAGCCCCCCGCAGGGGGGCTTCAACTATGGCTACACCTTC	CASSPPQGGFNYGYTF	TRBV28	TRBJ1-2	-	TRBD1
TGCGCCAGCAGCTTGGACGCTACGGACTTCGGGGAGCTGTTTTTT	CASSLDATDFGELFF	TRBV5-1	TRBJ2-2	-	-
TGTGCCAGCAGCACCACTGGCTTGGTGGAGCTGTTTTTT	CASSTTGLVELFF	TRBV28	TRBJ2-2	-	-
TGTGCCAGCAGCTACAATTCACGGGTATCTGGAAACACCATATATTTT	CASSYNSRVSGNTIYF	TRBV5-5	TRBJ1-3	-	-
TGTGCCAGCAGCTTAGAAGCGGGAGGGGTGACAAAAGAGACCCAGTACTTC	CASSLEAGGVTKETQYF	TRBV7-8	TRBJ2-5	-	TRBD2
TGCGCCACCAGCCGCGCGGGAGAAGTGGAGACCCAGTACTTC	CATSRAGEVETQYF	TRBV10-1	TRBJ2-5	-	TRBD2